This T cell receptor (beta chain) stems from a study of blood T cells in healthy people across ages. Whole-study findings and limits: Unsorted PBMCs ruled out conclusive naive versus antigen-experienced comparison.

Then a second PCR, running roughly 7 to 11 cycles, was carried out with a sample-barcoded 5' primer and a J-beta primer mix. TCRdb called the 5' RACE reads again in MiXCR, with one record for every CDR3 protein. This table holds over 1,500,000 distinct CDR3 sequences, about 50% found once. Turning to this clonotype: Its antigen remains unknown.

The CDR3 sequence is 15 residues long. CDR1 MNHEY and CDR2 SVGAGI come from the germline V gene. V was pared by 6 bases and J by 11 bases, with 14 bases of the junction left unmatched. The specimen was blood. The receptor was derived from a woman aged 40-49 years in good health. The rearrangement uses TRBV6-5 and TRBJ2-5; TRBD2 agrees at 11 bases. DNA for the CDR3: TGTGCCAGCAGGATAGGGACTAGCGGATACAATGAGCAGTACTTC. Translated, it gives CASRIGTSGYNEQYF.